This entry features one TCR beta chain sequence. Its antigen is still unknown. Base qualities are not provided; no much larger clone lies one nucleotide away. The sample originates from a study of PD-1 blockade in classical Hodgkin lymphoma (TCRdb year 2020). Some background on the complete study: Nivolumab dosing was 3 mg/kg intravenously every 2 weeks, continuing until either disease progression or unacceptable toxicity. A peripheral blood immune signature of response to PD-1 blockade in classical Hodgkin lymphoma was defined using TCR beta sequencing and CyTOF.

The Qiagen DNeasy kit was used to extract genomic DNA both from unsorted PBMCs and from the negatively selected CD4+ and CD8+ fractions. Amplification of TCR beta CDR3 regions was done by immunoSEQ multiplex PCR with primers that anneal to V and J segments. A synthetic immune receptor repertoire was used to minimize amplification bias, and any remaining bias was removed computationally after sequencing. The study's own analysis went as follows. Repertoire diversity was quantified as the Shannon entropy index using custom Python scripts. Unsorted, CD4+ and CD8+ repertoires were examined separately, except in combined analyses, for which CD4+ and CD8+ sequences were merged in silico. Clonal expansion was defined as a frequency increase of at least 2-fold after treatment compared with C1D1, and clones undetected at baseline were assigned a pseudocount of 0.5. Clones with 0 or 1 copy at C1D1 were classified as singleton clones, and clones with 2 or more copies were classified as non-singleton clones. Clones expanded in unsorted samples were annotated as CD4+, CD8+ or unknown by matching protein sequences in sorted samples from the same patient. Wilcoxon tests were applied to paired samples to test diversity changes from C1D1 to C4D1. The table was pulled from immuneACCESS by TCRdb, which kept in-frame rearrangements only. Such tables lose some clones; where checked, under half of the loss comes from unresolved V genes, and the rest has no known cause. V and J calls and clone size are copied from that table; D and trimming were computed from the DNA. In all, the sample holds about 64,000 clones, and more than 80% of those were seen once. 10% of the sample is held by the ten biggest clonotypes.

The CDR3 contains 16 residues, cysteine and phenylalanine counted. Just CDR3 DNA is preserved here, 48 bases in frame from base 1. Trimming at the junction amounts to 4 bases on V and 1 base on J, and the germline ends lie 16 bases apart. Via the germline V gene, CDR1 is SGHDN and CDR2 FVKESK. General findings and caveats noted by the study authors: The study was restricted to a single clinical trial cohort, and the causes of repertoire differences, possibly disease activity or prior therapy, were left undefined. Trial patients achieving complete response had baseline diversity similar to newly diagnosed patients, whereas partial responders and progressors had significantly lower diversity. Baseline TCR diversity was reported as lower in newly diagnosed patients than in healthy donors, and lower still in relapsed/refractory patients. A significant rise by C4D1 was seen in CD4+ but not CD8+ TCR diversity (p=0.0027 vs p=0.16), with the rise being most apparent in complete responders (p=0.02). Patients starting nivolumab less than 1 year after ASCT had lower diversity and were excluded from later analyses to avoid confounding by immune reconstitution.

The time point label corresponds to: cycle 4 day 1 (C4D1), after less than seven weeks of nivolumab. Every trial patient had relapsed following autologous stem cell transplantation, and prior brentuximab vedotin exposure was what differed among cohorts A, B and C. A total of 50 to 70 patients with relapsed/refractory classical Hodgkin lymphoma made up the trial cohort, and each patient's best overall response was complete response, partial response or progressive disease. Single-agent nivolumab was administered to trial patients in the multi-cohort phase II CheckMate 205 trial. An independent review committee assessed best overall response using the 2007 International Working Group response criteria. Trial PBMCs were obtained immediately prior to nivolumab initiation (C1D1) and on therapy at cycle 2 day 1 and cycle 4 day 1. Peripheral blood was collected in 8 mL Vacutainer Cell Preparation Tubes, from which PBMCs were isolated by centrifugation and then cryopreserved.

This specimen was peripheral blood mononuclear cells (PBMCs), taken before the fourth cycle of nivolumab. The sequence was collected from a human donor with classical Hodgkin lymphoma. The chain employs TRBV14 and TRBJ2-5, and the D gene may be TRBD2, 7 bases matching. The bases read TGTGCCAGCAGCCCTTCGGGGGGCCCTTTCCAAGAGACCCAGTACTTC. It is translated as CASSPSGGPFQETQYF.